This entry concerns a single T cell receptor beta chain. The sample originates from a study of cytomegalovirus exposure and HLA in healthy donors. Researchers ran the PCR with 60 Vbeta and 13 Jbeta primers. The repertoire was sequenced with immunoSEQ multiplex PCR; TCRdb's copy has only in-frame clones and lacks some. The repertoire holds 85,000 to 130,000 clones, roughly 75% seen once, with over 12% in the top ten. CDR3 size: 14 residues. Germline V gene data show CDR1 as MGHRA and CDR2 as YSYEKL. The trim removed 1 base at V and 5 bases at J, leaving 5 bases unmatched. Sequencing input: PBMCs. The source of this sequence is a male donor in good health and CMV-seropositive. The rearrangement joins TRBV4-1 to TRBJ2-7, with TRBD1 matching over 7 bases. The CDR3 loop reads CASSQGRQGDEQYF. As DNA, the CDR3 is TGCGCCAGCAGCCAAGGTCGTCAGGGGGACGAGCAGTACTTC.